A single sample is the source of the 22 T cell receptor beta chains below, sequenced in a study of chemoradiotherapy in HPV16-positive cancers. TCRdb's table, derived via immunoSEQ multiplex PCR, lists solely in-frame clones and lacks some. This sample has approximately 5,600 clones; around two thirds occur once, and the top ten carry roughly 10%. Specimen: tumor tissue, collected from a patient who underwent chemoradiotherapy. These receptors all come from a human donor with HPV-associated anogenital cancer.

The rearrangement uses TRBV5-1 and TRBJ1-4; 8 nucleotides agree with TRBD1. Trimming took 4 bases from V and 8 from J; bases not matched to a gene: 7. Germline CDR1 reads SGHRS; CDR2 reads YFSETQ. The length of the CDR3 is 14 residues. CDR3 in amino acids: CASSPGQGGEKLFF. CDR3 coding DNA: TGCGCCAGCAGCCCAGGACAGGGTGGGGAAAAACTGTTTTTT.

The chain combines TRBV2 with TRBJ2-2; a weak D match, TRBD2 (5 bases). Trimming left V 5 bases short and J 2 bases short, with 15 bases between. CDR3 length: 16 residues. CDR1 SNHLY and CDR2 FYNNEI come from the germline V gene. The CDR3 bases are TGTGCCAGCAGTCGAGAGGGTCTAGGTAACACCGGGGAGCTGTTTTTT. As protein: CASSREGLGNTGELFF.

The chain combines TRBV5-1 with TRBJ2-7; possibly TRBD1 for D (6 bases). Germline V gives CDR1 SGHRS, CDR2 YFSETQ. The length of the CDR3 is 14 residues. With 4 bases removed from V and 1 base from J, the gap between germline ends came to 12 bases. CDR3 loop: CASSVRTDSYEQYF. In nucleotides, the CDR3 is TGCGCCAGCAGCGTCAGGACAGATTCCTACGAGCAGTACTTC.

This clone was observed a few times. This rearrangement joins TRBV27 to TRBJ1-5; 11 bases fit TRBD1. The J segment lost 5 bases and the V segment lost 8 bases, leaving 17 bases of the junction unmatched. The CDR3 runs to 18 residues. Germline V gene sequence: CDR1 MNHEY, CDR2 SMNVEV (reference sequence). CDR3 region: CASRGWSDRGLNDQPQHF. The CDR3, as DNA: TGTGCCAGCCGGGGCTGGTCGGACAGGGGGCTAAACGATCAGCCCCAGCATTTT.

The chain has TRBV27 and TRBJ2-1; 14 positions match TRBD2. CDR3 length: 15 residues. Germline loops: CDR1 MNHEY, CDR2 SMNVEV (reference sequence). V gave up 4 bases and J gave up 8 bases; unmatched junction bases: 4. CDR3 DNA: TGTGCCAGCAGTTCAGGGACTAGCGGGAGCGATGAGCAGTTCTTC. This gives the protein CASSSGTSGSDEQFF.

This clone appeared a few times. The chain uses TRBV7-6 and TRBJ2-1, with D unclear. Germline CDR1 SGHVS, CDR2 FNYEAQ. Trimming cost V 1 base and J 6 bases, with 10 bases left between them. The CDR3 is 14 amino acids. The CDR3 loop reads CASSLEVEVNEQFF. The CDR3 DNA follows: TGTGCCAGCAGCTTAGAGGTTGAGGTCAATGAGCAGTTCTTC.

The CDR3, as DNA: TGTGCCAGCAGCAAAAAGGGTAGGGCTCGCGAGACTAGCGTAACCTACGAGCAGTACTTC. This gives the protein CASSKKGRARETSVTYEQYF. V gene TRBV21-1 combines with J gene TRBJ2-7; the table's D call of TRBD2 was not tested on the DNA. TRBV21-1 is classified as a pseudogene. The CDR3 loop spans 20 amino acids.

This clone was observed a few times. The gene calls are TRBV6-5 and TRBJ1-1, with D maybe TRBD1 (6 bases). CDR3 length equals 13 residues. V gave up 4 bases and J gave up 5 bases, with 11 bases separating them. The V gene's germline CDR1 is MNHEY and CDR2 SVGAGI. The CDR3 is CASSSGARTEAFF. Written as DNA, the CDR3 is TGTGCCAGCAGTTCGGGGGCGCGGACTGAAGCTTTCTTT.

This clone appeared once. V is TRBV4-1 and J is TRBJ2-4; no firm D call. Germline CDR1 MGHRA, CDR2 YSYEKL. Deletions cut 0 bases from V and 8 bases from J, with 17 bases between. This CDR3 has 16 amino acids. CDR3 sequence (DNA): TGCGCCAGCAGCCAAGAAAAGGAAGGCCAACCGTACATTCAGTACTTC. It codes for CASSQEKEGQPYIQYF.

The V call is TRBV7-2, the J call TRBJ2-3; no firm D call. Trimming left V 1 base short and J 6 bases short, with 11 bases between. Germline V gene lookup returns CDR1 SGHTA and CDR2 FQGNSA. This CDR3 region has 14 residues. The CDR3 spells CASSLDGPLDTQYF. CDR3 bases: TGTGCCAGCAGCTTAGATGGGCCCTTGGATACGCAGTATTTT.

The chain carries TRBV5-6 and TRBJ2-7, with D unresolved. CDR3 length: 15 amino acids. Per germline, CDR1 SGHDT and CDR2 YYEEEE. Trimming cost V 2 bases and J 5 bases, with 17 bases left between them. CDR3: CASSFRSNRLHEQYF. The CDR3 bases are TGTGCCAGCAGCTTCCGGAGCAATAGGTTACACGAGCAGTACTTC.

The chain is built from TRBV7-3 and TRBJ2-2; D not resolved. This CDR3 has 16 residues. V lost 3 bases and J lost 2, with 13 bases in between. CDR1 is SGHTA and CDR2 is FQGTGA in the germline V gene. The CDR3 coding sequence is TGTGCCAGCAGCTTTGTCCTAACCTACAACACCGGGGAGCTGTTTTTT. This encodes CASSFVLTYNTGELFF.

The chain employs TRBV18 and TRBJ1-2; weak D call: TRBD1 (5 bases). This CDR3 is built from 16 residues. V shed 3 bases and J shed 4 bases, with 18 bases lying between them. CDR1 KGHSH and CDR2 LQKENI come from the germline V gene. In DNA form, the CDR3 reads TGTGCCAGCTCACCTAACCCCCCCCGACAGACCTATGGCTACACCTTC. Translated: CASSPNPPRQTYGYTF.

This clone has more than one count but fewer than ten. The chain employs TRBV12-5 and TRBJ2-1; 7 nucleotides match TRBD2. The trim removed 6 bases at V and 5 bases at J, leaving 7 bases unmatched. In germline, CDR1 is LGHNT, CDR2 FRNRAP. This CDR3 region has 14 residues. CDR3 in DNA: TGTGCTAGTGGGCCGGGGGGAATAAACAATGAGCAGTTCTTC. Protein sequence: CASGPGGINNEQFF.

The CDR3 loop is CASSLEGGYTF. The CDR3 DNA follows: TGCGCCAGCAGCTTGGAAGGGGGCTACACCTTC. The rearrangement uses TRBV5-1 and TRBJ1-2; no reliable D call. This CDR3 has 11 residues. Germline V lookup: CDR1 SGHRS, CDR2 YFSETQ. V dropped 0 bases and J dropped 8 bases, with 5 bases sitting between them.

This clone was counted a single time. A junction end diverges from the germline sequence, so it may reflect a read error. Other DNA sequences within the sample encode an identical CDR3. The V call is TRBV7-2, the J call TRBJ2-2; D uncertain. CDR3 length: 12 amino acids. Germline CDR1 reads SGHTA; CDR2 reads FQGNSA. The CDR3 DNA reads as TGTGCTAGCAGCCCGTTCACCGGGGAGCTGTTTTTT. Translated, it gives CASSPFTGELFF.

CDR3 sequence (DNA): TGTGCCAGCAGCTCACGACTTAGCGGGTCCTACAATGAGCAGTTCTTC. It yields the protein CASSSRLSGSYNEQFF. V is TRBV11-3 and J is TRBJ2-1; 7 bases agree with TRBD2. V lost 4 bases to trimming and J lost 1 base; unmatched junction nucleotides: 7. The CDR3 has 16 amino acids. Germline CDR1 reads SGHNT; CDR2 reads YENEEA.

This clone was seen a few times. The chain has TRBV6-4 and TRBJ2-1, with D perhaps matching TRBD2 (5 bases). Germline V CDR1 and CDR2: MRHNA, SNTAGT. The germline V and J ends were trimmed by 8 bases and 6 bases, with 23 bases remaining between them. The CDR3 contains 16 residues. DNA of the CDR3: TGTGCCAGCGCCTCGGTCCCCGGAGGTCGGGCCAATGAGCAGTTCTTC. Its translation: CASASVPGGRANEQFF.

The genes are TRBV30 and TRBJ1-2; D not resolved. Germline-derived CDR1 and CDR2 are GTSNPN and SVGIG (reference sequence). This CDR3 comprises 13 residues. Between the trimmed V and J ends, which lost 0 bases and 1 base, there was a span of 6 bases. The CDR3 region has the DNA TGTGCCTGGAGTGTGGAACTTAACTATGGCTACACCTTC. Its translation is CAWSVELNYGYTF. Together with reference TRBV30 and TRBJ1-2, the CDR3 gives the full variable domain: SQTIHQWPATLVQPVGSPLSLECTVEGTSNPNLYWYRQAAGRGLQLLFYSVGIGQISSEVPQNLSASRPQDRQFILSSKKLLLSDSGFYLCAWSVELNYGYTFGSGTRLTVV.

The chain combines TRBV28 with TRBJ2-1, with 15 bases identical to TRBD2. Germline lookup yields CDR1 MDHEN and CDR2 SYDVKM. The junction had 9 bases not matched to a gene; V was cut back by 6 bases and J by 6 bases. This CDR3 has 17 residues. This chain's CDR3 is CASSEAGLAGGSNEQFF. CDR3 nucleotide sequence: TGTGCCAGCAGCGAAGCGGGACTAGCGGGAGGATCCAATGAGCAGTTCTTC.

The rearrangement uses TRBV29-1 and TRBJ1-1; D is unresolved. CDR1 and CDR2 (germline): SQVTM, ANQGSEA. The CDR3 is 13 residues long. The V gene lost 6 bases and the J gene lost 2 bases, with 13 bases spanning the gap. CDR3 DNA sequence: TGCAGCGTACGGGGAGGGCCAAACACTGAAGCTTTCTTT. The encoded protein is CSVRGGPNTEAFF.

V gene TRBV11-1 combines with J gene TRBJ2-1, with D maybe TRBD2 (5 bases). The CDR3 spans 16 residues. V was pared by 5 bases and J by 6 bases, with 20 bases between. Germline assignment: CDR1 SGHAT and CDR2 FQDESV (reference sequence). Written as DNA, the CDR3 is TGTGCCAGCAGCCTACAGAAGTGGGGAGTTGCCAATGAGCAGTTCTTC. This translates into CASSLQKWGVANEQFF.